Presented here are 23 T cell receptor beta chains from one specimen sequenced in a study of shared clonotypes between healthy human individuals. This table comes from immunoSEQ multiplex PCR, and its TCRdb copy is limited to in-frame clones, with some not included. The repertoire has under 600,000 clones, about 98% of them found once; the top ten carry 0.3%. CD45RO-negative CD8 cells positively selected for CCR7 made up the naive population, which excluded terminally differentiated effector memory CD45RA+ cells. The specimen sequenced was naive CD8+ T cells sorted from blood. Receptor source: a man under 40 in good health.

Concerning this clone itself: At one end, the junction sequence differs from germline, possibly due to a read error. The CDR3 DNA reads as TGTGCCAGCAGCTTATCCCACGTAGGGACGGCCTATAATGAGCAGTTCTTC. Translating it yields CASSLSHVGTAYNEQFF. The J gene is TRBJ2-1, the V gene TRBV7-3, with D perhaps TRBD1 or TRBD2 (5 bases each). Germline values: CDR1 SGHTA, CDR2 FQGTGA. The CDR3 is 17 residues long.

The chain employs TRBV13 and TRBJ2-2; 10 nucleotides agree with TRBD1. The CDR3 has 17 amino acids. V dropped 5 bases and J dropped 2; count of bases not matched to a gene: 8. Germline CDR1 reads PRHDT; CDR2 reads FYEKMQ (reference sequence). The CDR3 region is CASSDSGTGANTGELFF. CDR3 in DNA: TGTGCCAGCAGCGACTCCGGGACAGGGGCCAACACCGGGGAGCTGTTTTTT.

The CDR3 spells CASSRAGTGTYEQYF. Here the CDR3 DNA reads TGTGCCAGCAGCCGCGCCGGGACAGGCACCTACGAGCAGTACTTC. The genes are TRBV14 and TRBJ2-7, with 8 bases identical to TRBD1. Germline lookup yields CDR1 SGHDN and CDR2 FVKESK. V shed 4 bases, J shed 2 bases, and the junction held 7 bases outside the gene matches. This CDR3 is built from 15 residues.

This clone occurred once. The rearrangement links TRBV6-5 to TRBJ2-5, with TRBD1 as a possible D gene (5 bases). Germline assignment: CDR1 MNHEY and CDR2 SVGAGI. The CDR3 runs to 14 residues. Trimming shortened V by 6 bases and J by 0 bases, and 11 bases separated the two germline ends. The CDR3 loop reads CASSIYRNQETQYF. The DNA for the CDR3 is TGTGCCAGCAGCATTTACAGGAACCAAGAGACCCAGTACTTC.

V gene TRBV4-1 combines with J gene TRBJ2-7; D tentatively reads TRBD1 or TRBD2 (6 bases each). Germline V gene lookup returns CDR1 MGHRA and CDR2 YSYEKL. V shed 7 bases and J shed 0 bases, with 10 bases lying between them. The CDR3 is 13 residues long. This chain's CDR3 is CASKGGNSYEQYF. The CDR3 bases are TGCGCCAGCAAGGGGGGCAACTCCTACGAGCAGTACTTC.

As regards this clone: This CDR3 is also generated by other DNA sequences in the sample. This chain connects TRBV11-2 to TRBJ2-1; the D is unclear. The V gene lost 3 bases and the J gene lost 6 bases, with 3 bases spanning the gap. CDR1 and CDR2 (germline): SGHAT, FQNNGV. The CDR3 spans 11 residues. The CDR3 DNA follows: TGTGCCAGCAGCTTGAGCAATGAGCAGTTCTTC. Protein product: CASSLSNEQFF.

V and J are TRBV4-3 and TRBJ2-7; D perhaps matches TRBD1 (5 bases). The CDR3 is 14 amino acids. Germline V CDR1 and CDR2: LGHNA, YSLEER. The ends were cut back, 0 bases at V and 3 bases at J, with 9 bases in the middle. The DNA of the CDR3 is TGCGCCAGCAGCCAAGATTCCCAGGGCTACGAGCAGTACTTC. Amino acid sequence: CASSQDSQGYEQYF.

The CDR3 sequence is CASSLASGADQETQYF. The DNA of the CDR3 is TGTGCCAGCAGCTTGGCCTCAGGGGCCGATCAAGAGACCCAGTACTTC. This rearrangement joins TRBV5-6 to TRBJ2-5; the D gene is possibly TRBD1 (6 bases). The CDR3 is made up of 16 amino acids. Germline-derived CDR1 and CDR2 are SGHDT and YYEEEE. Trimming pared 0 bases from V and 2 bases from J, leaving 14 bases between.

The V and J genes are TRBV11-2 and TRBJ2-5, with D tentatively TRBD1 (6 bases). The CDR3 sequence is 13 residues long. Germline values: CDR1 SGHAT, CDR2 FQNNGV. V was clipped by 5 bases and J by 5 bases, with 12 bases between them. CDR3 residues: CASSRQGWETQYF. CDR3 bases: TGTGCCAGCAGCAGGCAGGGGTGGGAGACCCAGTACTTC.

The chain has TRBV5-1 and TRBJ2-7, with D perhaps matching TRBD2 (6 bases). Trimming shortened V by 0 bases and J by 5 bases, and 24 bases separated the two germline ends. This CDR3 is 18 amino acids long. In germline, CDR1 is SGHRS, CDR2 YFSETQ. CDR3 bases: TGCGCCAGCAGCTTGGAAAGTATGTTACCGGGCGGGAAGGACGAGCAGTACTTC. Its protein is CASSLESMLPGGKDEQYF.

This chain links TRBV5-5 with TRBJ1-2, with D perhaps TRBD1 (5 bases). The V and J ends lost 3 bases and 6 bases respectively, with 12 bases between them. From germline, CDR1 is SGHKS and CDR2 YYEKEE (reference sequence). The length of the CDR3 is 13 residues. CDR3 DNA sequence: TGTGCCAGCAGCTCGCCGACGACAGATGGCTACACCTTC. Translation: CASSSPTTDGYTF.

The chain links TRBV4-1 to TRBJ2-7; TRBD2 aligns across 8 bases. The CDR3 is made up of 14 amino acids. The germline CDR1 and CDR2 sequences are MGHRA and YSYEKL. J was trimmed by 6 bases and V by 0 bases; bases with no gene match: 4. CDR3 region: CASSQETSGSEQYF. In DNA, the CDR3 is TGCGCCAGCAGCCAAGAAACTAGCGGCTCCGAGCAGTACTTC.

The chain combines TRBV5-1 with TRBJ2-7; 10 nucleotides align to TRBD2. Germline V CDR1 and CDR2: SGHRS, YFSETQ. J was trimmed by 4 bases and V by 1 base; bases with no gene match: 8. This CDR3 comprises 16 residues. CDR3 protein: CASSLTSGTDLYEQYF. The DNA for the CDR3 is TGCGCCAGCAGCTTGACTAGCGGGACGGACCTTTACGAGCAGTACTTC.

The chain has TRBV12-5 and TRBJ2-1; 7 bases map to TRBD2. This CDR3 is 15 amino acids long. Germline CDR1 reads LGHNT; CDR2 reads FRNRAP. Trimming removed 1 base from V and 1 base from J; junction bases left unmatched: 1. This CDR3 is CASGLELASYNEQFF. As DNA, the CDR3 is TGTGCTAGTGGTTTGGAACTAGCGTCCTACAATGAGCAGTTCTTC.

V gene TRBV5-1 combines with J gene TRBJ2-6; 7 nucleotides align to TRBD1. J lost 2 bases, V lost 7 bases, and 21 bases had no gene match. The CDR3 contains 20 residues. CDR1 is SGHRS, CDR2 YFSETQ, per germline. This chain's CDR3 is CASDLGPDRAARPGANVLTF. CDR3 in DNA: TGCGCCAGCGACCTGGGACCCGACAGGGCGGCCAGGCCTGGGGCCAACGTCCTGACTTTC.

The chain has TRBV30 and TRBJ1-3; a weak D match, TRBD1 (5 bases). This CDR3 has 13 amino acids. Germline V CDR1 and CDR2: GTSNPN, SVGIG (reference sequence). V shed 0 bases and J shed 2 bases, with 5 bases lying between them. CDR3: CAWSVQAGNTIYF. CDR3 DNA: TGTGCCTGGAGTGTACAGGCTGGAAACACCATATATTTT.

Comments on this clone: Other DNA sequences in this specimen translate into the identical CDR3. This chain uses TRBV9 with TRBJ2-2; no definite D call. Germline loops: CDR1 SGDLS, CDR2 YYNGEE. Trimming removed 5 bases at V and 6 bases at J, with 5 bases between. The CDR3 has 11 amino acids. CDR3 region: CASSWAGELFF. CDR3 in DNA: TGTGCCAGCAGTTGGGCCGGGGAGCTGTTTTTT. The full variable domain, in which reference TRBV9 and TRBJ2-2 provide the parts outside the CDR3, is DSGVTQTPKHLITATGQRVTLRCSPRSGDLSVYWYQQSLDQGLQFLIQYYNGEERAKGNILERFSAQQFPDLHSELNLSSLELGDSALYFCASSWAGELFFGEGSRLTVL.

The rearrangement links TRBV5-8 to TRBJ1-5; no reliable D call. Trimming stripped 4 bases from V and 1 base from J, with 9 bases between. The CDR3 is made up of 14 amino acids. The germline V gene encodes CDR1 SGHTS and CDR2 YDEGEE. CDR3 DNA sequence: TGTGCCAGCAGCCCTGACATAAGCAATCAGCCCCAGCATTTT. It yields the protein CASSPDISNQPQHF.

The CDR3 loop is CASSRDSYEQYF. CDR3 in DNA: TGTGCCAGCAGCCGGGACAGCTACGAGCAGTACTTC. The chain links TRBV5-5 to TRBJ2-7, with 7 bases that match TRBD1. CDR3 size: 12 residues. The trim removed 4 bases at V and 3 bases at J, leaving 1 base unmatched. The germline V gene has CDR1 SGHKS and CDR2 YYEKEE (reference sequence).

CDR3: CASSGIRGSYNEQFF. CDR3 coding DNA: TGTGCCAGCAGCGGGATTCGTGGCTCCTACAATGAGCAGTTCTTC. This chain joins TRBV11-2 and TRBJ2-1; no clear D gene. In germline, CDR1 is SGHAT, CDR2 FQNNGV. V lost 5 bases and J lost 0, with 11 bases in between. The CDR3 runs 15 residues.

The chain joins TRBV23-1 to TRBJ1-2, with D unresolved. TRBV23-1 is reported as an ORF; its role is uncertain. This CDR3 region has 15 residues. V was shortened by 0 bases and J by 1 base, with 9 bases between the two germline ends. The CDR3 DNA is TGCGCCAGCAGTCAATCTTGGGAGAATAACTATGGCTACACCTTC. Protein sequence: CASSQSWENNYGYTF.

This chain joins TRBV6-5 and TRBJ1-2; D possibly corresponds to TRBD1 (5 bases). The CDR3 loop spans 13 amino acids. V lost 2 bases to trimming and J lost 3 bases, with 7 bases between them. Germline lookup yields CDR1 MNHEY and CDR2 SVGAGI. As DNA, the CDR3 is TGTGCCAGCAGTTACATGGGGGACTATGGCTACACCTTC. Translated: CASSYMGDYGYTF.

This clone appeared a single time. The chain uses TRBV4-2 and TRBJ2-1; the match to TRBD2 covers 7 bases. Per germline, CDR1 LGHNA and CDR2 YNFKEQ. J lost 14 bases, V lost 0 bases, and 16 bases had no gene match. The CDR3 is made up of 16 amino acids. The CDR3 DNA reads TGTGCCAGCAGCCAAGATAGCGGGCTAGCCCAAGGCGGGGAGTTCTTC. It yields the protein CASSQDSGLAQGGEFF.